This TCR beta chain was sequenced for a study of control samples from healthy donors and cancer patients. CDR3 length equals 14 residues. Germline V CDR1 and CDR2: LGHDT, YNNKEL (reference sequence). V shed 0 bases and J shed 5 bases, with 10 bases lying between them. Clones were read by immunoSEQ multiplex PCR, and TCRdb kept only the in-frame ones, dropping some. The sample shows roughly 26,000 clones, 70% to 90% of them seen only once. Sequenced input: PBMCs. This sequence originates from a woman aged 60-75 years with head and neck cancer. The rearrangement uses TRBV3-1 (or the pseudogene TRBV3-2) and TRBJ1-1; possible D gene TRBD1, 5 bases. The CDR3 reads CASSQERGMTEAFF. The CDR3 nucleotides read TGTGCCAGCAGCCAAGAAAGGGGAATGACTGAAGCTTTCTTT.